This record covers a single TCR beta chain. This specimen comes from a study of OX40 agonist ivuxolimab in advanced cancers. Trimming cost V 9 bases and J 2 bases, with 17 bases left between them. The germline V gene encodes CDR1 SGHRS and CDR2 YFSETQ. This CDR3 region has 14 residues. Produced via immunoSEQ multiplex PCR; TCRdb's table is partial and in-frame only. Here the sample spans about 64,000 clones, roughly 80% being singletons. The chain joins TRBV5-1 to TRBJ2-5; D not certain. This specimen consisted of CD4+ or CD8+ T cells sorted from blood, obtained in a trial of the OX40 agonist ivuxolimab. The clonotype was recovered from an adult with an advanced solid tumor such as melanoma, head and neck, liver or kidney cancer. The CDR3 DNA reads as TGCGCCACCTCGTTGGGCGTAGAGCAAGAGACCCAGTACTTC. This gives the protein CATSLGVEQETQYF.